The clone carrying this TCR beta chain was observed at least ten times. This record belongs to a study of T-cell reconstitution after alpha-beta-depleted transplantation in children. The length of the CDR3 is 12 residues. CDR1 is DFQATT and CDR2 is SNEGSKA in the germline V gene (reference sequence). Trimming removed 3 bases at V and 4 bases at J, with 9 bases between. It was with unique molecular identifiers that the TCRbeta library was prepared. Via MiXCR, TCRdb re-called the PCR reads, giving one row per CDR3 protein. The sample shows about 610,000 distinct CDR3 sequences, 8% to 11% of them seen only once.

The rearrangement links TRBV20-1 to TRBJ2-5; D is ambiguous. The starting material was PBMCs from the stem cell graft donor, obtained from the stem cell graft. This receptor was obtained from a human donor who donated a stem cell graft to a child with acute myeloid leukemia. As DNA, the CDR3 is TGCAGTGCTAGGCGTCTTCCAGAGACCCAGTACTTC. The encoded protein is CSARRLPETQYF.